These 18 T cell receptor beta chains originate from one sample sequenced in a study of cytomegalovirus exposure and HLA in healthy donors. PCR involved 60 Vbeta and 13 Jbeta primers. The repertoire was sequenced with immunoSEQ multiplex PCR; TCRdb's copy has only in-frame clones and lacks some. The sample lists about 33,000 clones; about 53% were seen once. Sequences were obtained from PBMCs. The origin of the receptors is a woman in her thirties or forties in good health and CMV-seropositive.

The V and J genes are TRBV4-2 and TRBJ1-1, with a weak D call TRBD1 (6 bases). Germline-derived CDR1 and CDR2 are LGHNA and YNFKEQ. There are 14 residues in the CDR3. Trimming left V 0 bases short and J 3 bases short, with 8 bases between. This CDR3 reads CASSQEDRHTEAFF. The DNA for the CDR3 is TGTGCCAGCAGCCAAGAGGACAGACACACTGAAGCTTTCTTT.

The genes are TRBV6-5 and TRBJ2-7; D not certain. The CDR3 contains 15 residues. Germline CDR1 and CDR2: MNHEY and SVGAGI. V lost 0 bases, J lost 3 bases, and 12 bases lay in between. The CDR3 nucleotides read TGTGCCAGCAGTTACTCGAAGATGGCAATCTACGAGCAGTACTTC. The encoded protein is CASSYSKMAIYEQYF.

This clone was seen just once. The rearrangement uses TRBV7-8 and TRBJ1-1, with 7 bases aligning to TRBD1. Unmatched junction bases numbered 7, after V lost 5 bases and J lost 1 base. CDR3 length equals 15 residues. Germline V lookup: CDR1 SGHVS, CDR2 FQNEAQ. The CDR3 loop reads CASSDTGQTNTEAFF. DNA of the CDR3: TGTGCCAGCAGCGATACGGGACAGACGAACACTGAAGCTTTCTTT.

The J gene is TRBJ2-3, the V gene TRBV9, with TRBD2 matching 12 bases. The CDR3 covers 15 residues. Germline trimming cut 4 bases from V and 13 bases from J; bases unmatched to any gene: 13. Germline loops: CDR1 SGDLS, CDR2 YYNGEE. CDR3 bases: TGTGCCAGCAGCCCTACTAGCGGGGGGTTGCAAAGGGAGTATTTT. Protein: CASSPTSGGLQREYF.

CDR3 protein: CATRQGETQYF. The CDR3, as DNA: TGTGCCACCAGACAGGGAGAGACCCAGTACTTC. This chain links TRBV10-3 with TRBJ2-5, with 7 bases that match TRBD1. Trimming took 10 bases from V and 4 from J; bases not matched to a gene: 3. The CDR3 runs 11 residues. Germline V gene sequence: CDR1 ENHRY, CDR2 SYGVKD.

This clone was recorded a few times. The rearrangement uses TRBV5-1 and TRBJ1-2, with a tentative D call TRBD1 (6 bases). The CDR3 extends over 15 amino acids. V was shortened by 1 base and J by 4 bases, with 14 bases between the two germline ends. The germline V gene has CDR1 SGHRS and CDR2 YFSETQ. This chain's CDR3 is CASSLSGGVSYGYTF. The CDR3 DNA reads TGCGCCAGCAGCTTGTCGGGGGGCGTAAGCTATGGCTACACCTTC.

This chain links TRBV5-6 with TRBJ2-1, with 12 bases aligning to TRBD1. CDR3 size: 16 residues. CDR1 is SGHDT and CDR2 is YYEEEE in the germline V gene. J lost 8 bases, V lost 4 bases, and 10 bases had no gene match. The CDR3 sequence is CASSARDRGLIDEQFF. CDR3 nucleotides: TGTGCCAGCAGCGCCCGGGACAGGGGGCTTATTGATGAGCAGTTCTTC.

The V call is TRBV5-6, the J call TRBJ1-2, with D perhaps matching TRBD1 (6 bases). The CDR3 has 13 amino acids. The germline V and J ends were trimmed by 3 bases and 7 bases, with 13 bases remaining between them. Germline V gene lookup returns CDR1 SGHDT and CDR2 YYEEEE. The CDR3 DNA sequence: TGTGCCAGCAGCTCCGGACAGTTATTTGGCTACACCTTC. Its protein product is CASSSGQLFGYTF.

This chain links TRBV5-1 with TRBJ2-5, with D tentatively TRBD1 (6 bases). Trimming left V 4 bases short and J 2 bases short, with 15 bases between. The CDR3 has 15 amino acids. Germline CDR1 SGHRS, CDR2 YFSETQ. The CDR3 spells CASSRVGQIQETQYF. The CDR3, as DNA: TGCGCCAGCAGCCGGGTAGGACAGATACAAGAGACCCAGTACTTC. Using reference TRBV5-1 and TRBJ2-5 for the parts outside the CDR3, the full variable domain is KAGVTQTPRYLIKTRGQQVTLSCSPISGHRSVSWYQQTPGQGLQFLFEYFSETQRNKGNFPGRFSGRQFSNSRSEMNVSTLELGDSALYLCASSRVGQIQETQYFGPGTRLLVL.

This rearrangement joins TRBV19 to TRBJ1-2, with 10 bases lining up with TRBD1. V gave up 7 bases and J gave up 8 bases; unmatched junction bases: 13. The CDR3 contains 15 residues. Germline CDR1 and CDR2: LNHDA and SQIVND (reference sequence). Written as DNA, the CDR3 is TGTGCCAGTACCCCTTGGGGACAGGGGAATGAAGGCTACACCTTC. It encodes CASTPWGQGNEGYTF.

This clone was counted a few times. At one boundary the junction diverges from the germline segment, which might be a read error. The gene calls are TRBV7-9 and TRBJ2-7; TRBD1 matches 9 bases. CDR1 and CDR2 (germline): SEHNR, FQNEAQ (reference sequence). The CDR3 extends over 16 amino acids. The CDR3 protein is CASSELWTGATAQGLF. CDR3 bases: TGTGCCAGCAGCGAACTATGGACAGGGGCGACGGCTCAGGGGCTCTTC.

CDR3 DNA: TGTGCCAGCAGCCTAACTAGCGGGGGGGAGAAAGAGACCCAGTACTTC. Residues: CASSLTSGGEKETQYF. The chain combines TRBV4-2 with TRBJ2-5, with 13 bases lining up with TRBD2. The CDR3 contains 16 residues. Trimming cost V 4 bases and J 3 bases; bases outside gene matches: 5. CDR1 and CDR2 from the germline V gene are LGHNA and YNFKEQ.

The CDR3, as DNA: TGTGCCAGCAGCGCCGGCGGGGAGCTGTTTTTT. It yields the protein CASSAGGELFF. The chain joins TRBV7-3 to TRBJ2-2; D is undetermined. The length of the CDR3 is 11 residues. V was clipped by 5 bases and J by 7 bases, with 5 bases between them. Germline CDR1 is SGHTA and CDR2 is FQGTGA. Using reference TRBV7-3 and TRBJ2-2 for the parts outside the CDR3, the full variable domain is GAGVSQTPSNKVTEKGKYVELRCDPISGHTALYWYRQSLGQGPEFLIYFQGTGAADDSGLPNDRFFAVRPEGSVSTLKIQRTERGDSAVYLCASSAGGELFFGEGSRLTVL.

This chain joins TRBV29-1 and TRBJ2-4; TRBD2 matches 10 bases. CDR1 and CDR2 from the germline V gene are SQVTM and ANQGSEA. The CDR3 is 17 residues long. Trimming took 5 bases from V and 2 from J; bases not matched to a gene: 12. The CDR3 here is CSVRSTSGAGTKNIQYF. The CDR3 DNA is TGCAGCGTTCGCTCAACTAGCGGGGCGGGGACCAAAAACATTCAGTACTTC.

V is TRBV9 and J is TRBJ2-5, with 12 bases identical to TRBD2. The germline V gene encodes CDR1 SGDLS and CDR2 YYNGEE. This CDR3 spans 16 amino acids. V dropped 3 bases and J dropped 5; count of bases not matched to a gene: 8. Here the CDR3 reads CASSEMGLAGHETQYF. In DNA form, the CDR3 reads TGTGCCAGCAGCGAAATGGGACTAGCGGGTCACGAGACCCAGTACTTC.

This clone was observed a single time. The DNA of the CDR3 is TGTGCCAGCAGTTTAAGCATGACAGGGGATAATTCACCCCTCCACTTT. This gives the protein CASSLSMTGDNSPLHF. The gene calls are TRBV28 and TRBJ1-6; 8 bases are shared with TRBD1. CDR3 size: 16 residues. V shed 2 bases, J shed 5 bases, and the junction held 5 bases outside the gene matches. Germline assignment: CDR1 MDHEN and CDR2 SYDVKM.

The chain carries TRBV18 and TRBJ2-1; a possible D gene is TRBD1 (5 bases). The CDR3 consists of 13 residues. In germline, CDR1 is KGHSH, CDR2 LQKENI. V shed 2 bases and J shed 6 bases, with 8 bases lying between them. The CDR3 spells CASSPNQGNEQFF. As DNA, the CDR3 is TGTGCCAGCTCACCAAACCAGGGCAATGAGCAGTTCTTC.

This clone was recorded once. CDR3: CASSLGVGLNSPLHF. The CDR3 nucleotides are TGTGCCAGCAGCTTAGGGGTGGGACTTAATTCACCCCTCCACTTT. The chain employs TRBV7-8 and TRBJ1-6, with D possibly TRBD1 on 5 matching bases. The germline CDR1 and CDR2 sequences are SGHVS and FQNEAQ. This CDR3 has 15 amino acids. With 1 base removed from V and 6 bases from J, the gap between germline ends came to 10 bases.